Listed below are T cell receptor beta chains from one sample, sequenced in a study of blood T cell repertoires in COVID-19. Sequencing used immunoSEQ multiplex PCR; TCRdb keeps in-frame clones, though not all of them. Counted here are roughly 130,000 clones, 70% to 90% occurring once; the ten biggest clones make up approximately 3.3%. The sequenced material came from peripheral blood. The receptor source for this set is a woman aged 55-70 years with acute or convalescent COVID-19. The CDR3 runs from the conserved cysteine through the conserved F or W. Each record gives: CDR3 length, clone size, V gene, J gene, D gene, CDR3 DNA, CDR3 protein. D genes are given only for firm matches. The size of a clone is reported for some rows only, either as once, few or many, or as a class for expanded clones.

16	-	TRBV11-3	TRBJ2-1	TRBD1	TGTGCCAGCAGCTTAGGTTCCGGGACAGGGGACAATGAGCAGTTCTTC	CASSLGSGTGDNEQFF
15	-	TRBV4-2	TRBJ2-3	-	TGTGCCAGCAGCCTTGGCGCTGGGGCCACAGATACGCAGTATTTT	CASSLGAGATDTQYF
14	once	TRBV6-5	TRBJ1-2	-	TGTGCCAGCAGCGGGGGGGAACGACGCTATGGCTACACCTTC	CASSGGERRYGYTF
17	-	TRBV14	TRBJ2-5	TRBD2	TGTGCCAGCAGCCCTCGGGGGGCGGGAGGCCTCCAAGAGACCCAGTACTTC	CASSPRGAGGLQETQYF
15	-	TRBV25-1	TRBJ1-1	-	TGTGCCAGCAGCCAGACTAAGGCGGCTGGGGCTGAAGCTTTCTTT	CASSQTKAAGAEAFF
13	-	TRBV19	TRBJ2-1	-	TGTGCCAGTAGTACGACAGGCGGCAATGAGCAGTTCTTC	CASSTTGGNEQFF
13	-	TRBV6-5	TRBJ2-7	-	TGTGCCAGCGCAACAGACAGAACCTACGAGCAGTACTTC	CASATDRTYEQYF
13	-	TRBV7-2	TRBJ2-1	TRBD2	TGTGCCCGATCTAGCGGCCCCTACAATGAGCAGTTCTTC	CARSSGPYNEQFF
12	-	TRBV5-6	TRBJ1-1	-	TGTGCCAGCAGCTTGGTGACGGGTGAAGCTTTCTTT	CASSLVTGEAFF
15	-	TRBV7-9	TRBJ1-5	-	TGTGCCAGCAGCTTAGGAGGGACAAGCAATCAGCCCCAGCATTTT	CASSLGGTSNQPQHF
14	-	TRBV6-4	TRBJ1-1	-	TGTGCCAGCCGCCTGGACAGCTCCAACACTGAAGCTTTCTTT	CASRLDSSNTEAFF
15	-	TRBV19	TRBJ2-2	TRBD2	TGTGCCAGTTCTCCTAGCGGGAGAGCTACCGGGGAGCTGTTTTTT	CASSPSGRATGELFF
15	-	TRBV28	TRBJ1-2	-	TGTGCCAGCAGTTTAGCCCACGGACTGATCTATGGCTACACCTTC	CASSLAHGLIYGYTF
19	-	TRBV5-4	TRBJ2-3	-	TGTGCCAGCAGCTTTTTGACGGGAAAGTTTAACGGGCGCACAGATACGCAGTATTTT	CASSFLTGKFNGRTDTQYF
15	-	TRBV19	TRBJ2-2	-	TGTGCCACCAACCCGGCAGCGACTGACACCGGGGAGCTGTTTTTT	CATNPAATDTGELFF
15	-	TRBV24-1	TRBJ2-1	-	TGTGCCACCAGTGTTACCGCCCATACTAATAATGAGCAGTTCTTC	CATSVTAHTNNEQFF
14	-	TRBV3-1/TRBV3-2	TRBJ2-1	-	TGTGCCAGCAGCCGGGACTCTTACTACAATGAGCAGTTCTTC	CASSRDSYYNEQFF
15	-	TRBV5-1	TRBJ1-4	TRBD1	TGCGCCAGCAGCGGCGGGACAGCGAATAATGAAAAACTGTTTTTT	CASSGGTANNEKLFF
14	-	TRBV6-1	TRBJ1-2	TRBD1	TGTGCCAGCAGTGAGCAACAGGGGGCGGGTGGCTACACCTTC	CASSEQQGAGGYTF
15	-	TRBV6-5	TRBJ2-3	-	TGTGCCAGCAGCCGTGAGGTAGCTCTAACAGATACGCAGTATTTT	CASSREVALTDTQYF
13	-	TRBV19	TRBJ1-1	-	TGTGCCAGTAGTAGAACAGTGAACACTGAAGCTTTCTTT	CASSRTVNTEAFF
14	-	TRBV6-5	TRBJ1-5	-	TGTGCCAGCAGGTCCGCAGGGATGGGTCAGCCCCAGCATTTT	CASRSAGMGQPQHF
14	-	TRBV10-2	TRBJ1-3	-	TGCGCCAGCAGCACCGGACAGATTGGAAACACCATATATTTT	CASSTGQIGNTIYF
20	-	TRBV28	TRBJ2-1	TRBD1	TGTGCCAGCAGGACGATCTCCGGGACAGGCGATTTTAGCTCCTACAATGAGCAGTTCTTC	CASRTISGTGDFSSYNEQFF
15	-	TRBV9	TRBJ2-1	-	TGTGCCAGCAGCGCGAACGGACTGCAGACCAATGAGCAGTTCTTC	CASSANGLQTNEQFF
15	-	TRBV5-6	TRBJ2-3	TRBD1	TGTGCCAGCAGCCCGGACAGGGGGCTCGCAGATACGCAGTATTTT	CASSPDRGLADTQYF
16	-	TRBV4-1	TRBJ1-2	TRBD1	TGCGCCAGCAGCCAAGATGTAACAGGGGGCGAGTATGGCTACACCTTC	CASSQDVTGGEYGYTF
14	once	TRBV6-2/TRBV6-3	TRBJ1-5	TRBD1	TGTGCCAGCAGTTACACAGGGGGCAATCAGCCCCAGCATTTT	CASSYTGGNQPQHF
18	-	TRBV7-8	TRBJ2-1	-	TGTGCCAGCAGCTTAGAGGTCGAGGGAGTAGGTTCCTACAATGAGCAGTTCTTC	CASSLEVEGVGSYNEQFF
14	-	TRBV2	TRBJ1-1	-	TGTGCCAGCGACAAAGGGGTTCTTGGGACTGAAGCTTTCTTT	CASDKGVLGTEAFF
20	once	TRBV5-1	TRBJ1-1	-	TGCGCCAGCAGCTTGGATTGGGGGCAGAGTATTCTCTCCGTGAACACTGAAGCTTTCTTT	CASSLDWGQSILSVNTEAFF
16	-	TRBV19	TRBJ1-4	-	TGTGCCAGTAGCAACCAGGTTCGGGCCTCGGGGGAAAAACTGTTTTTT	CASSNQVRASGEKLFF
14	-	TRBV2	TRBJ1-2	-	TGTGCCAGCAGTGAAGAACCGAGGGACTATGGCTACACCTTC	CASSEEPRDYGYTF
17	-	TRBV12-2	TRBJ1-1	-	TGTGCAAGTCGCTTGGGGGGATTCGGAGACATGAACACTGAAGCTTTCTTT	CASRLGGFGDMNTEAFF
14	-	TRBV19	TRBJ1-1	TRBD1	TGTGCCAGTAGGGCCAGGGGGGTTGACGCTGAAGCTTTCTTT	CASRARGVDAEAFF